The T cell receptor (beta chain) described here comes from a study of cytotoxic CD8 clonotypes in ibrutinib-treated CLL. CDR1 and CDR2 from the germline V gene are MNHEY and SVGAGI. CDR3 size: 15 residues. V was trimmed by 1 base and J by 11 bases, leaving 15 bases between them. This clone was seen a few times. TCRdb's table, derived via immunoSEQ multiplex PCR, lists solely in-frame clones and lacks some. Altogether nearly 15,000 clones are present, 55% to 70% being singletons, with the ten largest covering approximately 12%. The receptor was isolated from a human donor with chronic lymphocytic leukemia. Sequencing used PBMCs, obtained before ibrutinib treatment. V gene TRBV6-5 combines with J gene TRBJ1-6, with D perhaps TRBD1 (5 bases). CDR3 region: CASSYFAGSWTPLHF. The CDR3 region has the DNA TGTGCCAGCAGTTACTTCGCAGGGAGTTGGACACCCCTCCACTTT.